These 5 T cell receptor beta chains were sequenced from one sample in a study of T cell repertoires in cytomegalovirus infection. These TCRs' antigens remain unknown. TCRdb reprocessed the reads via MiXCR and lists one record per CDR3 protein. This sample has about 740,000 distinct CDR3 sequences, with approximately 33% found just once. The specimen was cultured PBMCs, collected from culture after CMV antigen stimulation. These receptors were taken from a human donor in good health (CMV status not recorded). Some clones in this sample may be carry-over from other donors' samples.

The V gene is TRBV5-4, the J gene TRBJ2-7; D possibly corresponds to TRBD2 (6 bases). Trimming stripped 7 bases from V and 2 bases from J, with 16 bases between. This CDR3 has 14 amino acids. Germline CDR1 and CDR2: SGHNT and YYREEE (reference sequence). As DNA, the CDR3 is TGTGCCAGCCGCCAGGAGGGCGAAACCTACGAGCAGTACTTC. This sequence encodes CASRQEGETYEQYF. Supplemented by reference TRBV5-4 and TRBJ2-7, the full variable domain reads ETGVTQSPTHLIKTRGQQVTLRCSSQSGHNTVSWYQQALGQGPQFIFQYYREEENGRGNFPPRFSGLQFPNYSSELNVNALELDDSALYLCASRQEGETYEQYFGPGTRLTVT.

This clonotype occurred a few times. Here the CDR3 DNA reads TGTGCCAGCAGGTCTACAGGGGACCCGGGGCCCCAGCATTTT. Translated: CASRSTGDPGPQHF. V and J are TRBV6-6 and TRBJ1-5; 7 positions match TRBD1. Germline lookup yields CDR1 MNHNY and CDR2 SVGAGI (reference sequence). J was trimmed by 9 bases and V by 6 bases; bases with no gene match: 11. This CDR3 is 14 amino acids long.

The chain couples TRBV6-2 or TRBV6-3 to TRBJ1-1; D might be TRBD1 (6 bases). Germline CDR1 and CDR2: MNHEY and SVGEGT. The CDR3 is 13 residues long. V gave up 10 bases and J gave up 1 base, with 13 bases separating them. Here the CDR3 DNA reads TGTGCCACCAGGGGTTCGACGAACACTGAAGCTTTCTTT. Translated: CATRGSTNTEAFF.

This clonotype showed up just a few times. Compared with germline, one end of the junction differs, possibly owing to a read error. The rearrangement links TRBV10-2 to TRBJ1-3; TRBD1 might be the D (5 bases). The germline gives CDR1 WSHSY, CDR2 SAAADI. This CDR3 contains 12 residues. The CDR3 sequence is CASGGPGNTIYF. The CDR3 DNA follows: TGTGCCAGCGGGGGTCCTGGAAACACCATATATTTT.

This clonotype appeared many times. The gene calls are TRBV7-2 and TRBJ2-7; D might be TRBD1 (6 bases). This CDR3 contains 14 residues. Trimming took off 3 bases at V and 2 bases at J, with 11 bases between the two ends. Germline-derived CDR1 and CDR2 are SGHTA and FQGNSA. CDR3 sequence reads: CASSFLGGAYEQYF. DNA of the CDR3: TGTGCCAGCAGCTTTTTAGGGGGAGCCTACGAGCAGTACTTC.